The present T cell receptor (beta chain) was sequenced within a study of T cells in Graves' hyperthyroidism and ophthalmopathy. TCR beta CDR3 regions were amplified from RNA. The TCR CDR3 first-round RT-PCR relied on the HTBI primer set. Each CDR3 protein is one row after TCRdb ran MiXCR on the multiplex PCR reads. The sample includes about 360,000 distinct CDR3 sequences, around 13% of them seen just once. CDR3 length: 13 residues. The V and J ends lost 11 bases and 1 base respectively, with 13 bases between them. Using around 10 ml of fresh peripheral blood, PBMCs were prepared. This clonotype was recorded at least ten times.

This receptor was taken from a woman under 30 with Graves' hyperthyroidism. The chain employs TRBV12-3 or TRBV12-4 and TRBJ2-3; possible D gene TRBD1, 6 bases. The source material was blood. CDR3 in DNA: TGTGCCGGGGGCGTAGCAGGCACAGATACGCAGTATTTT. This encodes CAGGVAGTDTQYF.